This T cell receptor beta chain appears in the sequencing data of a study of T-cell reconstitution after alpha-beta-depleted transplantation in children. Study outcomes and limitations: Alpha-beta T cells about two months after transplant reportedly derived from several hundred expanded graft clones. By one year post-transplant, T-cell counts and diversity largely arose from T cells that were newly produced.

This clonotype has more than one count but fewer than ten. The antigen is undetermined. The CDR3 sequence is 18 residues long. In germline, CDR1 is LGHDT, CDR2 YNNKEL (reference sequence). With 6 bases removed from V and 0 bases from J, the gap between germline ends came to 20 bases. It was with unique molecular identifiers that the TCRbeta library was prepared. TCRdb ran MiXCR on the PCR reads and lists one entry per CDR3 protein. Of 480,000 or so distinct CDR3 sequences in the sample, roughly a tenth were seen once. This TCR derives from a child aged 2-15 years with inherited bone marrow failure, due to receive a stem cell transplant. The J gene is TRBJ2-2, the V gene TRBV3-1; the D call may be TRBD1 or TRBD2 (5 bases each). The sequences come from PBMCs, collected before TCRalphabeta/CD19-depleted stem cell transplant. This CDR3 reads CASSPSPGTSANTGELFF. The CDR3, as DNA: TGTGCCAGCAGTCCGAGTCCGGGGACCTCCGCGAACACCGGGGAGCTGTTTTTT.